This TCR beta chain stems from a study of tumour-infiltrating T cells in Burkitt lymphoma. Study-wide context: This cohort included all epidemiological subtypes of Burkitt lymphoma. Survival, overall and progression-free, tracked with productive clonality.

Concerning this clone: Its antigen remains unidentified.

Only in-frame clones appear in the TCRdb table, and some are missing; sequencing was by immunoSEQ multiplex PCR. Among a few hundred clones listed, around 13% were seen once. This CDR3 is 13 amino acids long. Germline V gives CDR1 MDHEN, CDR2 SYDVKM. The V and J ends lost 3 bases and 5 bases respectively, with 7 bases between them. Study-wide points: Public clonotypes, several, appeared across numerous Burkitt lymphoma patients.

The material sequenced was tumor tissue. This receptor was obtained from a human donor with Burkitt lymphoma. The rearrangement links TRBV28 to TRBJ2-2; D unclear. CDR3 in amino acids: CASSFPTTGELFF. In nucleotides, the CDR3 is TGTGCCAGCAGTTTCCCTACAACCGGGGAGCTGTTTTTT.